This entry lists 22 T cell receptor beta chains sequenced from one sample in a study of regulatory T cells in long-lasting Graves disease. For TCR beta, libraries came from iRepertoire HTBI primers and Arm-PCR of CDR3 regions. TCRdb analysed the multiplex PCR reads with MiXCR anew, one entry per CDR3 protein. The sample shows 440,000 or so distinct CDR3 sequences, less than 20% of them seen only once. Documented time point: newly diagnosed GD, antithyroid drugs for less than 3 months. The TCR library was made from RNA that had been extracted from PBMCs in TRIzol. This sample was also put to use in a study of T cells in Graves' hyperthyroidism and ophthalmopathy.

Sequenced material: peripheral blood mononuclear cells (PBMCs), taken at new diagnosis, from a patient treated with antithyroid drugs. These receptors originate from a woman aged 25 to 39 with Graves disease.

Concerning this clonotype: A single base separates this from a much larger clone, so it may be a read error. V gene TRBV7-2 combines with J gene TRBJ2-1; tentatively, D is TRBD2 (5 bases). Germline CDR1 SGHTA, CDR2 FQGNSA. This CDR3 comprises 13 residues. In DNA, the CDR3 is TGTGCCAGCAGCGCAAGCGGAAACAATGAGCAGCTCTTC. Translation: CASSASGNNEQLF.

In this sample, this clonotype turned up many times. The CDR3 protein is CAIRTDTEGYTF. CDR3 bases: TGTGCCATCAGGACGGACACGGAGGGCTACACCTTC. This chain joins TRBV10-3 and TRBJ1-2, with D perhaps matching TRBD1 (5 bases). The CDR3 is 12 amino acids. The germline CDR1 and CDR2 sequences are ENHRY and SYGVKD. V lost 6 bases and J 8 bases, leaving 13 bases between the germline ends.

The rearrangement uses TRBV6-1 and TRBJ2-7; TRBD1 is a possible D gene (5 bases). Germline V lookup: CDR1 MNHNS, CDR2 SASEGT. The CDR3 loop spans 15 amino acids. V was shortened by 7 bases and J by 2 bases, with 18 bases between the two germline ends. This CDR3 reads CASNLSRQGTYEQYF. The CDR3, as DNA: TGTGCCAGCAATTTGTCGAGGCAGGGTACCTACGAGCAGTACTTC.

This clonotype was counted at least ten times. This sequence joins TRBV18 and TRBJ2-7, with 7 bases identical to TRBD2. Germline assignment: CDR1 KGHSH and CDR2 LQKENI. This CDR3 region has 14 residues. The J segment lost 1 base and the V segment lost 3 bases, leaving 3 bases of the junction unmatched. The CDR3 sequence is CASSPPSGSYEQYF. As DNA, the CDR3 is TGTGCCAGCTCACCCCCTAGCGGTTCCTACGAGCAGTACTTC.

The CDR3 reads CASRDGASYNEQFF. The CDR3 DNA sequence: TGTGCCAGTAGGGACGGGGCCTCCTACAATGAGCAGTTCTTC. This chain joins TRBV19 and TRBJ2-1; D could derive from TRBD1 or TRBD2 (5 bases each). The CDR3 is 14 residues long. Deletions cut 6 bases from V and 0 bases from J, with 9 bases between. Germline CDR1 LNHDA, CDR2 SQIVND (reference sequence).

This clonotype was counted at least ten times. This sequence joins TRBV5-1 and TRBJ2-1; D is undetermined. Trimming left V 5 bases short and J 8 bases short, with 11 bases between. The CDR3 consists of 12 residues. The germline gives CDR1 SGHRS, CDR2 YFSETQ. CDR3 region: CASRHESHEQFF. CDR3 in DNA: TGCGCCAGCAGGCACGAGTCCCATGAGCAGTTCTTC.

The chain has TRBV25-1 and TRBJ2-1, with 11 bases fitting TRBD2. Trimming at V came to 3 bases and at J to 2 bases, leaving 3 bases not matched to a gene. The CDR3 covers 16 residues. CDR1 and CDR2 from the germline V gene are MGHDK and SYGVNS. CDR3 sequence: CASSDHSGRAYNEQFF. The CDR3 DNA follows: TGTGCCAGCAGTGATCATAGCGGGAGGGCCTACAATGAGCAGTTCTTC.

This clonotype was observed once. The germline gene is not matched at one end of the junction; a read error may be the cause. The rearrangement links TRBV19 to TRBJ2-7; D might be TRBD1 (6 bases). The germline V gene has CDR1 LNHDA and CDR2 SQIVND (reference sequence). The CDR3 spans 13 residues. The CDR3 region is CAGSGWTDHEQYF. Here the CDR3 DNA reads TGTGCCGGTAGTGGCTGGACAGACCACGAGCAGTACTTC.

In this sample, this clonotype turned up many times. As DNA, the CDR3 is TGTGCCAGCAGAAGCACTACTAGCGGGACTTCCTACGAGCAGTACTTC. Translating gives CASRSTTSGTSYEQYF. The rearrangement links TRBV14 to TRBJ2-7, with 10 bases lining up with TRBD2. The germline CDR1 and CDR2 sequences are SGHDN and FVKESK. The CDR3 sequence is 16 residues long. J lost 1 base, V lost 6 bases, and 9 bases had no gene match.

This clonotype was counted between two and nine times. The chain combines TRBV10-1 with TRBJ2-3; weak D call: TRBD2 (6 bases). Trimming removed 0 bases from V and 4 bases from J, with 14 bases in between. Germline V gene data show CDR1 as WNHNN and CDR2 as SYGVQD (reference sequence). The CDR3 has 16 residues. The CDR3 DNA sequence: TGCGCCAGCAGTGAGTCAGGTGGCGGGATGGCAGATACGCAGTATTTT. Translation gives CASSESGGGMADTQYF.

In regard to this clonotype: Possible read error: a much larger clone is one base away. The CDR3 spells CASSPAGAGQRQHF. CDR3 in DNA: TGCGCCAGCAGCCCGGCGGGGGCAGGACAGCGCCAGCATTTT. The gene calls are TRBV5-1 and TRBJ1-5; D may be TRBD1 (6 bases). Germline assignment: CDR1 SGHRS and CDR2 YFSETQ. This CDR3 comprises 14 residues.

This clonotype was seen only a few times. This chain connects TRBV6-9 to TRBJ2-7; the D gene is possibly TRBD2 (5 bases). The V end was cut by 3 bases, the J end by 0 bases, with 15 bases between. Germline CDR1 reads MNHGY; CDR2 reads SVAAGI. The CDR3 loop spans 16 amino acids. The chain's CDR3 is CASSYEGGGGSYEQYF. In DNA form, the CDR3 reads TGTGCCAGCAGTTACGAGGGCGGAGGCGGCTCCTACGAGCAGTACTTC.

This clonotype was counted at least ten times. J is TRBJ1-1 and V is TRBV6-2 or TRBV6-3, with D unresolved. This CDR3 is 13 amino acids long. Looked up from germline, CDR1 is MNHEY and CDR2 is SVGEGT. Trimming stripped 0 bases from V and 5 bases from J, with 7 bases between. The CDR3 is CASSYSFGTEAFF. CDR3 bases: TGTGCCAGCAGTTACTCGTTCGGGACTGAAGCTTTCTTT.

This clonotype was counted between two and nine times. The chain is built from TRBV4-3 and TRBJ1-2, with 7 bases aligning to TRBD1. The CDR3 loop spans 15 amino acids. With 4 bases clipped from V and 2 bases from J, the junction kept 7 bases outside the gene matches. Germline assignment: CDR1 LGHNA and CDR2 YSLEER. This chain's CDR3 is CASSPLGGGNYGYTF. For the CDR3, the DNA is TGCGCCAGCAGCCCCCTAGGGGGCGGGAACTATGGCTACACCTTC.

J is TRBJ2-6 and V is TRBV9; no clear D. Trimming took off 5 bases at V and 0 bases at J, with 9 bases between the two ends. CDR3 length: 15 residues. Germline V CDR1 and CDR2: SGDLS, YYNGEE. Here the CDR3 DNA reads TGTGCCAGCAGTGCAAGACCCTCTGGGGCCAACGTCCTGACTTTC. Protein product: CASSARPSGANVLTF.

Only a few counts were recorded for this clonotype. V is TRBV7-9 and J is TRBJ2-7, with 7 bases identical to TRBD2. Per germline, CDR1 SEHNR and CDR2 FQNEAQ (reference sequence). Trimming took 2 bases from V and 7 from J; bases not matched to a gene: 5. The CDR3 spans 13 residues. The CDR3 reads CASSLPAGTEQYF. The CDR3 DNA reads as TGTGCCAGCAGCTTACCAGCGGGAACTGAGCAGTACTTC.

This sequence joins TRBV6-5 and TRBJ2-7; possible D gene TRBD1, 5 bases. CDR3 length equals 15 residues. Trimming pared 0 bases from V and 1 base from J, leaving 10 bases between. From germline, CDR1 is MNHEY and CDR2 SVGAGI. The DNA of the CDR3 is TGTGCCAGCAGTTACTCTATATCAGGGTCCTACGAGCAGTACTTC. Protein product: CASSYSISGSYEQYF.

Only a few counts were recorded for this clonotype. The gene calls are TRBV15 and TRBJ1-5; the D is unclear. This CDR3 is 15 amino acids long. The germline CDR1 and CDR2 sequences are LNHNV and YYDKDF (reference sequence). The V gene lost 5 bases and the J gene lost 6 bases, with 17 bases spanning the gap. The CDR3 loop is CATSRIQGRGQPQHF. For the CDR3, the DNA is TGTGCCACCAGCCGGATACAAGGTCGGGGTCAGCCCCAGCATTTT.

This clonotype appeared many times. The rearrangement uses TRBV2 and TRBJ1-5; unclear D gene. The CDR3 runs to 15 residues. Per germline, CDR1 SNHLY and CDR2 FYNNEI. The V gene lost 2 bases and the J gene lost 2 bases, with 10 bases spanning the gap. The CDR3 DNA follows: TGTGCCAGCAGTGAACATCGAAGGGGCAATCAGCCCCAGCATTTT. Amino acids: CASSEHRRGNQPQHF.

The chain employs TRBV5-6 and TRBJ1-4; no definite D call. V was trimmed by 2 bases and J by 4 bases, leaving 15 bases between them. The CDR3 runs 16 residues. Germline V CDR1 and CDR2: SGHDT, YYEEEE. The CDR3 nucleotides are TGTGCCAGCAGCTTCTGGTTGTCGGGATATAATGAAAAACTGTTTTTT. It codes for CASSFWLSGYNEKLFF.

A note on this clonotype: It is likely a read error, because the conserved phenylalanine at the end of the CDR3 is missing. The rearrangement joins TRBV13 to TRBJ2-1, with D possibly being TRBD2 (5 bases). The CDR3 extends over 14 amino acids. Per germline, CDR1 PRHDT and CDR2 FYEKMQ (reference sequence). The V end lost 5 bases, the J end lost 1 base, and 9 bases lay between the germline ends. The CDR3 loop reads CASSKDWSYNEQFL. The CDR3 DNA follows: TGTGCCAGCAGCAAGGACTGGTCCTACAATGAGCAGTTCCTC.

This clonotype has more than one count but fewer than ten. The conserved phenylalanine or tryptophan normally closing the CDR3 is absent here, so this likely arose from a read error. The chain recombines TRBV28 with TRBJ2-1, with TRBD1 matching 9 bases. Germline V gene sequence: CDR1 MDHEN, CDR2 SYDVKM. Trimming took 8 bases from V and 8 from J; bases not matched to a gene: 7. The CDR3 runs to 13 residues. This CDR3 reads CASGDRVGDEQFL. CDR3 bases: TGTGCCAGCGGGGACAGGGTTGGAGATGAGCAGTTCTTA.